Below are 8 T cell receptor beta chains sequenced from a single sample in a study of blood T cell repertoires in COVID-19 (dated by TCRdb to 2018 to 2020). Library generation was performed with the immunoSEQ multiplex PCR assay. TCRdb took this table from immuneACCESS and kept in-frame rearrangements with V and J called. Such tables lack part of the clones; where checked against another copy, unresolved V genes explain under half of the gap, and the rest is unexplained. This sample has 95,000 to 150,000 clones in its table, and over 80% of those were observed once. Approximately 3.9% of the sample is in the top ten clones. Sequencing was carried out using PBMCs or T cells enriched from blood (not recorded which). These receptor sequences come from a woman under 40 who had recovered from COVID-19.

The rearrangement joins TRBV19 to TRBJ1-5, with D perhaps TRBD1 (5 bases). Germline V gene data show CDR1 as LNHDA and CDR2 as SQIVND (reference sequence). The CDR3 is 15 amino acids. Trimming cost V 3 bases and J 4 bases, with 13 bases left between them. This chain's CDR3 is CASSIKDTWNQPQHF. The CDR3 coding sequence is TGTGCCAGTAGTATCAAGGACACTTGGAATCAGCCCCAGCATTTT.

This chain links TRBV19 with TRBJ2-7; tentative D call: TRBD2 (6 bases). Trimming removed 3 bases from V and 4 bases from J, with 13 bases in between. The CDR3 loop spans 14 amino acids. Per germline, CDR1 LNHDA and CDR2 SQIVND (reference sequence). The CDR3, as DNA: TGTGCCAGTAGTATTACCGGGAGAGCTTACGAGCAGTACTTC. Its translation: CASSITGRAYEQYF.

The CDR3 region has the DNA TGTGCCAGCGGCAATCCGGGACTAGCGGTCACCGGGGAGCTGTTTTTT. The encoded protein is CASGNPGLAVTGELFF. The rearrangement uses TRBV9 and TRBJ2-2; TRBD2 matches at 11 bases. Germline CDR1 is SGDLS and CDR2 is YYNGEE. The ends lost 7 bases at V and 4 bases at J; junction bases unmatched: 9. The CDR3 covers 16 residues.

The chain carries TRBV5-6 and TRBJ1-6; tentative D call: TRBD1 (6 bases). The germline CDR1 and CDR2 sequences are SGHDT and YYEEEE. The CDR3 runs 14 residues. V lost 6 bases to trimming and J lost 10 bases, with 17 bases between them. This CDR3 reads CASTVRAGDSPLHF. Written as DNA, the CDR3 is TGTGCCAGCACAGTTCGGGCAGGGGACTCACCCCTCCACTTT. The full variable domain, in which reference TRBV5-6 and TRBJ1-6 provide the parts outside the CDR3, is DAGVTQSPTHLIKTRGQQVTLRCSPKSGHDTVSWYQQALGQGPQFIFQYYEEEERQRGNFPDRFSGHQFPNYSSELNVNALLLGDSALYLCASTVRAGDSPLHFGNGTRLTVT.

The chain uses TRBV5-4 and TRBJ2-7; 13 positions agree with TRBD2. The CDR3 covers 16 residues. Germline CDR1 reads SGHNT; CDR2 reads YYREEE (reference sequence). The V segment lost 3 bases and the J segment 2 bases; nucleotides outside the gene matches: 5. The CDR3 loop reads CASSSPTSGGAYEQYF. CDR3 in DNA: TGTGCCAGCAGCTCCCCTACTAGCGGGGGGGCCTACGAGCAGTACTTC. Combining the CDR3 with reference TRBV5-4 and TRBJ2-7 gives the whole variable domain ETGVTQSPTHLIKTRGQQVTLRCSSQSGHNTVSWYQQALGQGPQFIFQYYREEENGRGNFPPRFSGLQFPNYSSELNVNALELDDSALYLCASSSPTSGGAYEQYFGPGTRLTVT.

This clone was counted once. V is TRBV27 and J is TRBJ2-1, with 15 bases identical to TRBD2. The CDR3 loop spans 19 amino acids. Looked up from germline, CDR1 is MNHEY and CDR2 is SMNVEV (reference sequence). V lost 2 bases, J lost 4 bases, and 9 bases stayed unmatched. The CDR3 DNA reads as TGTGCCAGCAGTTTAACACCGGGACTAGCGGGAGGAAATTACAATGAGCAGTTCTTC. Encoded protein: CASSLTPGLAGGNYNEQFF.

This clone turned up a few times. In DNA, the CDR3 is TGTGCCAGCAGCCCAGGGACAGCCCAAGGGTTCTTC. This gives the protein CASSPGTAQGFF. The chain is built from TRBV4-2 and TRBJ2-1; TRBD1 aligns across 7 bases. V lost 4 bases, J lost 15 bases, and 9 bases stayed unmatched. The CDR3 sequence is 12 residues long. Germline V gene sequence: CDR1 LGHNA, CDR2 YNFKEQ.

V is TRBV28 and J is TRBJ2-1; no reliable D call. This CDR3 has 14 residues. The ends were cut back, 5 bases at V and 0 bases at J, with 8 bases in the middle. Germline V CDR1 and CDR2: MDHEN, SYDVKM. The CDR3 DNA reads as TGTGCCAGCAGTGCAGGAAACTCCTACAATGAGCAGTTCTTC. This sequence encodes CASSAGNSYNEQFF.